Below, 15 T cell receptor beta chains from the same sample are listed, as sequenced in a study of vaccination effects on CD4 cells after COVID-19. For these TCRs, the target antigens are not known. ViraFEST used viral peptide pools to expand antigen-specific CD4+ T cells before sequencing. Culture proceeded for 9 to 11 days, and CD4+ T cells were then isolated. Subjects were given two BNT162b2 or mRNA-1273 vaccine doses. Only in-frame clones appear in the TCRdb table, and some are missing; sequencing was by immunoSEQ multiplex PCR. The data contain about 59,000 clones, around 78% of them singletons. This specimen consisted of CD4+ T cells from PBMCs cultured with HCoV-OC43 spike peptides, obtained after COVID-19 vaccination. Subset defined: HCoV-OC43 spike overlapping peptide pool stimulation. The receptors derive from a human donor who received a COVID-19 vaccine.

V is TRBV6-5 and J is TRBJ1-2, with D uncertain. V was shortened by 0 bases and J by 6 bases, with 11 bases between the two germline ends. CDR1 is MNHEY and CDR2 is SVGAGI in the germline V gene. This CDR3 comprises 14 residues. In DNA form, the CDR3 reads TGTGCCAGCAGTTACTCGACGGGTCAGCATGGCTACACCTTC. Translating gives CASSYSTGQHGYTF.

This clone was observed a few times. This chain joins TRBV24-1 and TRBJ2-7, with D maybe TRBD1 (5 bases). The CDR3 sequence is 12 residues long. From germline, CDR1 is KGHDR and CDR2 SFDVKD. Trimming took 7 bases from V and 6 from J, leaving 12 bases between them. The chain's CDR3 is CATSTPGFEQYV. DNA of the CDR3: TGTGCCACCAGCACCCCAGGGTTCGAGCAGTACGTC.

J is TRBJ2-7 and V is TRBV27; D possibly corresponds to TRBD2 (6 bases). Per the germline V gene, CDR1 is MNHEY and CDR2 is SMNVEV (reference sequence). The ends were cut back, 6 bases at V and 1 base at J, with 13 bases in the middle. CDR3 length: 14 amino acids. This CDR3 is CASRRLGTSYEQYV. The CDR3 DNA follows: TGTGCCAGCAGAAGACTCGGGACTTCCTACGAGCAGTACGTC.

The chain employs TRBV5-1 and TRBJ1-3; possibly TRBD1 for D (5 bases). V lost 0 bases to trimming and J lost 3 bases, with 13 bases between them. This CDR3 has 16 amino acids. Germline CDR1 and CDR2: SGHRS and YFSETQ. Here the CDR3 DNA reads TGCGCCAGCAGCTTGGATGGGCAGGGACTTGGAAACACCATATATTTT. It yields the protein CASSLDGQGLGNTIYF. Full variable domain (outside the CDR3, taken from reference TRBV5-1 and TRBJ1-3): KAGVTQTPRYLIKTRGQQVTLSCSPISGHRSVSWYQQTPGQGLQFLFEYFSETQRNKGNFPGRFSGRQFSNSRSEMNVSTLELGDSALYLCASSLDGQGLGNTIYFGEGSWLTVV.

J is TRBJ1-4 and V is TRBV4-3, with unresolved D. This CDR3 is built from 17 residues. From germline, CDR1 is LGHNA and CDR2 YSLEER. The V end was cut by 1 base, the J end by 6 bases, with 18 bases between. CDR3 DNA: TGCGCCAGCAGCCAAGGGCCGGGAAGGCTCTTGGATGAAAAACTGTTTTTT. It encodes CASSQGPGRLLDEKLFF.

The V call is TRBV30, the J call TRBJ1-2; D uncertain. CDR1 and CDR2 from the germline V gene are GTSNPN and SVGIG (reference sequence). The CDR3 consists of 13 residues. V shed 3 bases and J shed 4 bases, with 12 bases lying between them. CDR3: CAWRQAGSYGYTF. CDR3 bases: TGTGCCTGGAGGCAGGCAGGAAGCTATGGCTACACCTTC.

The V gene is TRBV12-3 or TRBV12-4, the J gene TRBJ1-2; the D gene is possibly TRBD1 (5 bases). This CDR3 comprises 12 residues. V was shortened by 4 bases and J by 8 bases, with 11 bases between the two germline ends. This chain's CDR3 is CASSSLGGGYTF. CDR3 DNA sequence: TGTGCCAGCAGTTCCCTCGGGGGGGGCTACACCTTC.

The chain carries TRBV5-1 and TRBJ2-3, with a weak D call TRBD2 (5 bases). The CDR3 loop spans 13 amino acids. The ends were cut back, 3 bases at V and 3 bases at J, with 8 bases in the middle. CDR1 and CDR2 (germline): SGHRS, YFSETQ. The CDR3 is CASSWTQTDTQYF. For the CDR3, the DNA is TGCGCCAGCAGCTGGACTCAAACAGATACGCAGTATTTT. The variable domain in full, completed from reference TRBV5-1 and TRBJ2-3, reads KAGVTQTPRYLIKTRGQQVTLSCSPISGHRSVSWYQQTPGQGLQFLFEYFSETQRNKGNFPGRFSGRQFSNSRSEMNVSTLELGDSALYLCASSWTQTDTQYFGPGTRLTVL.

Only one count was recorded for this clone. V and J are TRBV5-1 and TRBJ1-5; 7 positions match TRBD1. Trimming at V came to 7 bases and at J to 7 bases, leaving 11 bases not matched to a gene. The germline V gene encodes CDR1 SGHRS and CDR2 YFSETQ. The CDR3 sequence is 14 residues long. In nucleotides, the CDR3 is TGCGCCAGCGGACAGGTAAGTGTGAACCAGCCCCAGCATTTT. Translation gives CASGQVSVNQPQHF.

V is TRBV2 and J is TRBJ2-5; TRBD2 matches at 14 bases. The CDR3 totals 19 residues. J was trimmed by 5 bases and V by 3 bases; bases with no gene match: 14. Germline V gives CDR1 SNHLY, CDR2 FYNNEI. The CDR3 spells CASSDRLTSGGALTETQYF. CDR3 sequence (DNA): TGTGCCAGCAGTGATCGTCTGACTAGCGGGGGGGCTCTGACGGAGACCCAGTACTTC.

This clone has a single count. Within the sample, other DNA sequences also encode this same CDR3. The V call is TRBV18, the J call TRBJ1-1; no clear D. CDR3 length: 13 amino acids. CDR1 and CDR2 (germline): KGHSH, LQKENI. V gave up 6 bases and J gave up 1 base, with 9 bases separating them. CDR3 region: CASSQGGNTEAFF. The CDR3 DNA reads TGTGCCAGCTCCCAAGGAGGGAACACTGAAGCTTTCTTT.

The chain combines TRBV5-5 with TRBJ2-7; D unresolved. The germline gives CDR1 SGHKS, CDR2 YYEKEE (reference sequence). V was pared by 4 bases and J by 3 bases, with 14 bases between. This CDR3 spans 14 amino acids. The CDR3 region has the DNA TGTGCCAGCAGCGAGGACCCTAACAGCTACGAGCAGTACGTC. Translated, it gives CASSEDPNSYEQYV.

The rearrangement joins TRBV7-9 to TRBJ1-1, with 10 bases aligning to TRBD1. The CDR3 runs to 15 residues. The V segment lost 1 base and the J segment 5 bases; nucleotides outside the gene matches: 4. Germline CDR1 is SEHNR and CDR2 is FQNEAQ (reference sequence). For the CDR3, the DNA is TGTGCCAGCAGCTTAGGGGGGACAGGGGAAACTGAAGCTTTCTTT. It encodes CASSLGGTGETEAFF.

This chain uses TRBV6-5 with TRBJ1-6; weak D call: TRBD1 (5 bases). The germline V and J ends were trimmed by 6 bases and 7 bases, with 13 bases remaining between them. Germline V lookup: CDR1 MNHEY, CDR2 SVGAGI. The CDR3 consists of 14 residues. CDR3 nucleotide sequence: TGTGCCAGCAGGTCACAGACAGTAAATTCACCCCTCCACTTT. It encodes CASRSQTVNSPLHF.

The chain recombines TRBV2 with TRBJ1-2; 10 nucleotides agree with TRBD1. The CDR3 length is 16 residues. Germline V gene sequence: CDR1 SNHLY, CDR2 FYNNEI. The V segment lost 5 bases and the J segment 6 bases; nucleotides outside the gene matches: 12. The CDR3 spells CASSIIRAGTGDGYTF. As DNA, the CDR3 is TGTGCCAGCAGTATTATCCGGGCCGGGACAGGGGATGGCTACACCTTC. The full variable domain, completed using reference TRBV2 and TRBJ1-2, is EPEVTQTPSHQVTQMGQEVILRCVPISNHLYFYWYRQILGQKVEFLVSFYNNEISEKSEIFDDQFSVERPDGSNFTLKIRSTKLEDSAMYFCASSIIRAGTGDGYTFGSGTRLTVV.